Following are 12 T cell receptor beta chains from one sample sequenced in a study of beta chain features in type 1 diabetes. As every portion of the isolated RNA was reverse transcribed, the sequencing read expressed TCRB transcripts. Only in-frame clones appear in the TCRdb table, and some are missing; sequencing was by immunoSEQ multiplex PCR. The table shows around 13,000 clones, with over 40% occurring only once. Sequencing used stem cell memory CD4+ T cells from blood. These receptors came from a man between 18 and 29 years old in good health.

The chain couples TRBV6-1 to TRBJ2-5; 7 nucleotides match TRBD2. The V gene's germline CDR1 is MNHNS and CDR2 SASEGT. CDR3 length equals 16 residues. The J segment lost 4 bases and the V segment lost 2 bases, leaving 10 bases of the junction unmatched. CDR3 amino acids: CASSERVGLVTETQYF. CDR3 in DNA: TGTGCCAGCAGTGAAAGGGTAGGACTAGTGACAGAGACCCAGTACTTC.

The sample holds a few counts of this clone. The chain combines TRBV19 with TRBJ2-3; D perhaps matches TRBD2 (6 bases). The V end lost 5 bases, the J end lost 2 bases, and 11 bases lay between the germline ends. This CDR3 has 14 amino acids. The germline CDR1 and CDR2 sequences are LNHDA and SQIVND (reference sequence). In nucleotides, the CDR3 is TGTGCCAGTAGTCGGGAGCCCATCACAGATACGCAGTATTTT. Residues: CASSREPITDTQYF. Looking up the rest from reference TRBV19 and TRBJ2-3 gives the full variable domain: DGGITQSPKYLFRKEGQNVTLSCEQNLNHDAMYWYRQDPGQGLRLIYYSQIVNDFQKGDIAEGYSVSREKKESFPLTVTSAQKNPTAFYLCASSREPITDTQYFGPGTRLTVL.

The genes are TRBV7-8 and TRBJ2-7; TRBD2 is a possible D gene (6 bases). Trimming took 5 bases from V and 2 from J, leaving 16 bases between them. Germline V lookup: CDR1 SGHVS, CDR2 FQNEAQ. This CDR3 region has 15 residues. The chain's CDR3 is CASSLRDSSTYEQYF. CDR3 sequence (DNA): TGTGCCAGCAGCCTCAGGGACTCGTCAACCTACGAGCAGTACTTC. Full variable domain (outside the CDR3, taken from reference TRBV7-8 and TRBJ2-7): GAGVSQSPRYKVAKRGQDVALRCDPISGHVSLFWYQQALGQGPEFLTYFQNEAQLDKSGLPSDRFFAERPEGSVSTLKIQRTQQEDSAVYLCASSLRDSSTYEQYFGPGTRLTVT.

The rearrangement links TRBV19 to TRBJ1-1; possible D gene TRBD1, 6 bases. The CDR3 sequence is 16 residues long. With 1 base removed from V and 4 bases from J, the gap between germline ends came to 16 bases. Germline V CDR1 and CDR2: LNHDA, SQIVND (reference sequence). In nucleotides, the CDR3 is TGTGCCAGTAGTATAGGATGGCTGGGGGCGAGCACTGAAGCTTTCTTT. This codes for CASSIGWLGASTEAFF. Full variable domain (missing parts from reference TRBV19 and TRBJ1-1): DGGITQSPKYLFRKEGQNVTLSCEQNLNHDAMYWYRQDPGQGLRLIYYSQIVNDFQKGDIAEGYSVSREKKESFPLTVTSAQKNPTAFYLCASSIGWLGASTEAFFGQGTRLTVV.

This chain joins TRBV6-5 and TRBJ2-1; possible D gene TRBD2, 5 bases. The CDR3 runs to 14 residues. Germline CDR1 and CDR2: MNHEY and SVGAGI. V lost 6 bases to trimming and J lost 6 bases, with 15 bases between them. The CDR3 region is CASSQAERPNEQFF. CDR3 in DNA: TGTGCCAGCAGCCAGGCAGAGCGGCCCAATGAGCAGTTCTTC.

This chain joins TRBV18 and TRBJ1-3, with unresolved D. The germline gives CDR1 KGHSH, CDR2 LQKENI. Trimming left V 3 bases short and J 0 bases short, with 18 bases between. This CDR3 has 18 amino acids. The CDR3 nucleotides are TGTGCCAGCTCACCTAGGGCGGGAGATTACGGCTCTGGAAACACCATATATTTT. Amino acids: CASSPRAGDYGSGNTIYF.

This clone was counted a few times. J is TRBJ1-1 and V is TRBV19; possibly TRBD1 for D (6 bases). CDR3 size: 16 residues. Germline CDR1 is LNHDA and CDR2 is SQIVND (reference sequence). V shed 4 bases and J shed 9 bases, with 24 bases lying between them. Here the CDR3 reads CASSTVSQGFVLQAFF. The DNA of the CDR3 is TGTGCCAGTAGTACGGTCTCACAGGGTTTCGTACTTCAAGCTTTCTTT.

The chain has TRBV19 and TRBJ1-5, with TRBD1 matching over 8 bases. Trimming cost V 6 bases and J 5 bases; bases outside gene matches: 9. Germline CDR1 LNHDA, CDR2 SQIVND (reference sequence). The CDR3 is 15 amino acids. DNA of the CDR3: TGTGCCAGTAGACCGACGGCAGGGGGCTATCAGCCCCAGCATTTT. Residues: CASRPTAGGYQPQHF.

The V call is TRBV11-2, the J call TRBJ2-2; 9 bases match TRBD1. V was clipped by 4 bases and J by 7 bases; unmatched bases: 7. CDR1 SGHAT and CDR2 FQNNGV come from the germline V gene. CDR3 length equals 15 residues. CDR3 region: CASSYRQGVVGELFF. CDR3 bases: TGTGCCAGCAGCTACCGACAGGGGGTAGTCGGGGAGCTGTTTTTT.

This clone was seen a handful of times. The V gene is TRBV9, the J gene TRBJ2-3; weak D call: TRBD2 (5 bases). Trimming removed 0 bases at V and 5 bases at J, with 13 bases between. Germline V lookup: CDR1 SGDLS, CDR2 YYNGEE. CDR3 length equals 15 residues. The CDR3 reads CASSVETTRGDTQYF. The CDR3 DNA reads TGTGCCAGCAGCGTAGAGACTACCCGTGGAGATACGCAGTATTTT.

The gene calls are TRBV10-2 and TRBJ1-1; a possible D gene is TRBD1 (5 bases). The CDR3 loop spans 12 amino acids. V lost 8 bases and J 6 bases, leaving 13 bases between the germline ends. Germline lookup yields CDR1 WSHSY and CDR2 SAAADI. The CDR3 loop is CASLQPGAEAFF. Here the CDR3 DNA reads TGCGCCAGCTTACAGCCGGGGGCTGAAGCTTTCTTT.

This chain connects TRBV20-1 to TRBJ2-7; D ambiguous. The V end lost 5 bases, the J end lost 3 bases, and 8 bases lay between the germline ends. This CDR3 has 11 residues. The germline CDR1 and CDR2 sequences are DFQATT and SNEGSKA (reference sequence). In nucleotides, the CDR3 is TGCAGTGCTCACCTACTCTACGAGCAGTACTTC. Protein product: CSAHLLYEQYF.